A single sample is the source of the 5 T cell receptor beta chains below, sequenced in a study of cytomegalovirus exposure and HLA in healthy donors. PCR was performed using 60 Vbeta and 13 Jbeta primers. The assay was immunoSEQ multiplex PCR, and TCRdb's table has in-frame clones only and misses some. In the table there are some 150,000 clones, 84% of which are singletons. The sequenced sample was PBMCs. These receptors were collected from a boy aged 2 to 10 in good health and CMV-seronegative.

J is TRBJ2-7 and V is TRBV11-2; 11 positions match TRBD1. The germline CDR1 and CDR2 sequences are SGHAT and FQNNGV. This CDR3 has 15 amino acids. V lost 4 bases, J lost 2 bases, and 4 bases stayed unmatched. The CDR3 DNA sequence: TGTGCCAGCAGCTGGACAGGGGGCGGAACCTACGAGCAGTACTTC. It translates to CASSWTGGGTYEQYF.

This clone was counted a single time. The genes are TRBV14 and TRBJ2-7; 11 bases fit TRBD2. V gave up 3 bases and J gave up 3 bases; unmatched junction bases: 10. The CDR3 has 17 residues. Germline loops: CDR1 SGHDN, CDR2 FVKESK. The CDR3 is CASSQKTGTSGDYEQYF. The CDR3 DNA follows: TGTGCCAGCAGCCAGAAGACTGGGACTAGCGGAGACTACGAGCAGTACTTC.

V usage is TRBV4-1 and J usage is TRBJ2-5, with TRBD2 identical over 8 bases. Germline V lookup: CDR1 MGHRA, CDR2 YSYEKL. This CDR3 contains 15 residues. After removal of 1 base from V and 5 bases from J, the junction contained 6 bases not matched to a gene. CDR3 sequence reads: CASSQGGTRGETQYF. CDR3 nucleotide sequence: TGCGCCAGCAGCCAAGGGGGGACTAGGGGGGAGACCCAGTACTTC.

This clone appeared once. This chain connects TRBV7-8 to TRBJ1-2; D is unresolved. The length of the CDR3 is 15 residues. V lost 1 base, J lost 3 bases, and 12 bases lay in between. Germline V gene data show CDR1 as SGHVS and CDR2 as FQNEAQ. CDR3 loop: CASSLGRLRDYGYTF. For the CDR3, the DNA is TGTGCCAGCAGCTTAGGCCGGCTTCGGGACTATGGCTACACCTTC. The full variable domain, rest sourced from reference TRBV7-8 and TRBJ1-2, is GAGVSQSPRYKVAKRGQDVALRCDPISGHVSLFWYQQALGQGPEFLTYFQNEAQLDKSGLPSDRFFAERPEGSVSTLKIQRTQQEDSAVYLCASSLGRLRDYGYTFGSGTRLTVV.

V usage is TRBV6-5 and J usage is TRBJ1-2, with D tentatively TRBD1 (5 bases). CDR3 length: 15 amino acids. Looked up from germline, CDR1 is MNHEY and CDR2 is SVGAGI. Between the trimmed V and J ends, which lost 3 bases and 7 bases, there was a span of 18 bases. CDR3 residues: CASSYSGGHIGGYTF. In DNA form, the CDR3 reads TGTGCCAGCAGTTATTCCGGTGGACATATTGGTGGCTACACCTTC.